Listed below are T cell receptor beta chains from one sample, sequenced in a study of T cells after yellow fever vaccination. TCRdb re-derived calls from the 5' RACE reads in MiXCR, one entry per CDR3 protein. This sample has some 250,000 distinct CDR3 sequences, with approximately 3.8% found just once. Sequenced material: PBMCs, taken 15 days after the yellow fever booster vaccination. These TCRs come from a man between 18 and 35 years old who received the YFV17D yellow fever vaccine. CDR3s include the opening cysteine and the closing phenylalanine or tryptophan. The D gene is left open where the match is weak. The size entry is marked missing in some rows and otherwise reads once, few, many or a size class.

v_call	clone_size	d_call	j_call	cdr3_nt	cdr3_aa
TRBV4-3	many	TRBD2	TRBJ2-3	TGCGCCAGCAGCCAAACTAGCGGGGGGGCAGATACGCAGTATTTT	CASSQTSGGADTQYF
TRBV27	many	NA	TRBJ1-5	TGTGCCAGCAGTTCCCTTAGACCTGCCCCTAATCAGCCCCAGCATTTT	CASSSLRPAPNQPQHF
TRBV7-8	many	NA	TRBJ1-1	TGTGCCAGCAGCTTCGAGTCGGGGTACATCGGGAGTTTCTTT	CASSFESGYIGSFF
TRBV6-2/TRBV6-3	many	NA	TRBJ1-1	TGTGCCAGCAGTTACTCCGTCGCTTACACTGAAGCTTTCTTT	CASSYSVAYTEAFF
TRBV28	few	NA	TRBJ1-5	TGTGCCACCACCCAGGCGGCCCAGCCCCAGCATTTT	CATTQAAQPQHF
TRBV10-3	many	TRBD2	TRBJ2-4	TGTGCCATCAGTGCTAGCGGGGGCGAAAACATTCAGTACTTC	CAISASGGENIQYF
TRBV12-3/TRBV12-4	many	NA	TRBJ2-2	TGTGCCAGCAGTCCCGTAGGGGGTCGGGATCCCGGGGAGCTGTTTTTT	CASSPVGGRDPGELFF
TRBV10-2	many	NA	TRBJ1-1	TGCGCCAGCAGTGAGTGGGGGGACACTGAAGCTTTCTTT	CASSEWGDTEAFF
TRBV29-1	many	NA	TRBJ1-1	TGCAGCGCCCCCGACGGGAACACTGAAGCTTTCTTT	CSAPDGNTEAFF
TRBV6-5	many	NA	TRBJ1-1	TGTGCCAGCAGTTACTCTCTGAACACTGAAGCTTTCTTT	CASSYSLNTEAFF
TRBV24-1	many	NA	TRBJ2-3	TGTGCCACCAGTGACGGGGGAATCACAGATACGCAGTATTTT	CATSDGGITDTQYF
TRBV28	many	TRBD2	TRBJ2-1	TGTGCCAGCAGTCCCGCGTCGCAGGGAGGGAATGAGCAGTTCTTC	CASSPASQGGNEQFF
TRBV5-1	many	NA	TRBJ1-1	TGCGCCAGCAGGGCCCCCAAAAACACTGAAGCTTTCTTT	CASRAPKNTEAFF
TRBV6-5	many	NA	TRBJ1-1	TGTGCCACGTGGGGGGGTTTTGAAGCTTTCTTT	CATWGGFEAFF
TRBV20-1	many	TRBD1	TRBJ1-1	TGCAGTGCTAGCGGACAGGGGGGCTTCGGCACTGAAGCTTTCTTT	CSASGQGGFGTEAFF
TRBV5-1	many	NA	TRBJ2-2	TGCGCCAGCAGCCCACTTGGGGCCGGGGAGCTGTTTTTT	CASSPLGAGELFF
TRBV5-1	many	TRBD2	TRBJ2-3	TGCGCCAGCAGCGGTGGGGTAGCGGGGGCCACAGATACGCAGTATTTT	CASSGGVAGATDTQYF
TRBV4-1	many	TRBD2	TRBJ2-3	TGCGCCAGCAGCCAAGTCTCCGGACTAGCGGGGGCAGATACGCAGTATTTT	CASSQVSGLAGADTQYF
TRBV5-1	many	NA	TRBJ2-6	TGCGCCAGCAGCTTGGCCCTGCTCCGGAGCTCTGGGGCCAACGTCCTGACTTTC	CASSLALLRSSGANVLTF
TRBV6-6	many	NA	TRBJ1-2	TGTGCCAGCGGACCCAGGGGCTACACCTTC	CASGPRGYTF
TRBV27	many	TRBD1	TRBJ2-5	TGTGCCAGCAGTTTAGGGCACAGGGGGCCTAGGGAGACCCAGTACTTC	CASSLGHRGPRETQYF
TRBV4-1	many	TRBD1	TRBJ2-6	TGCGCCAGCAGCCAAGGTATACGGGACAGGGGTTCTGGGGCCAACGTCCTGACTTTC	CASSQGIRDRGSGANVLTF
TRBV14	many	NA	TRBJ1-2	TGTGCCAGCAGCCAATACCAGGCCGGATCCTATGGCTACACCTTC	CASSQYQAGSYGYTF
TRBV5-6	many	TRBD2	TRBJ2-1	TGTGCCAGCAGCTTCACCGGCGGGACTAGCCTTTACAATGAGCAGTTCTTC	CASSFTGGTSLYNEQFF
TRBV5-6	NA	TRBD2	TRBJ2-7	TGTGCCAGCAGCCTCTTCAGCGGGGGGGCCTACGAGCAGTACTTC	CASSLFSGGAYEQYF
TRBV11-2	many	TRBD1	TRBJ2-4	TGTGCCAGCAGCTTCGGACAGGGAAAAAACATTCAGTACTTC	CASSFGQGKNIQYF
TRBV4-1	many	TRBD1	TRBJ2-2	TGCGCCAGCAGCCATCACGGGACAGTTACCACCGGGGAGCTGTTTTTT	CASSHHGTVTTGELFF
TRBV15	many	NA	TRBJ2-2	TGTGCCACCAGCAGAGATTTACAGGGCGCCGGGGAGCTGTTTTTT	CATSRDLQGAGELFF
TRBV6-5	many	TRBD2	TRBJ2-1	TGTGCCAGCAGTTACGGCGGGGGATCGAATGAGCAGTTCTTC	CASSYGGGSNEQFF
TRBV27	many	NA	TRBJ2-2	TGTGCCAGCAGTTTACCGGTGGCTGGGGAGCTGTTTTTT	CASSLPVAGELFF
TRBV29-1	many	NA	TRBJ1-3	TGCAGTACGTTAAGGGGCTTGGAAGGAAACACCATATATTTT	CSTLRGLEGNTIYF
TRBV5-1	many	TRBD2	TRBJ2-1	TGCGCCAGCAGCCGGGGACTAGCGGGAAACAATGAGCAGTTCTTC	CASSRGLAGNNEQFF
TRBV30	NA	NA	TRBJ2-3	TGTGCCTGGAGTAAGGGACTTGGGGCAGATACGCAGTATTTT	CAWSKGLGADTQYF
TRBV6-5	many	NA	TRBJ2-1	TGTGCCAGCGGCCATAGGTCTGGGAGCTCCTACAATGAGCAGTTCTTC	CASGHRSGSSYNEQFF
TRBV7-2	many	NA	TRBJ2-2	TGTGCCAGCAGCTTATTTGCTAGTGGGGGCGGGGAGCTGTTTTTT	CASSLFASGGGELFF
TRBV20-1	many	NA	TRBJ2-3	TGCAGTGCCCTCCCGATCGCGTCACTAGGCGGGCGGTTCACAGATACGCAGTATTTT	CSALPIASLGGRFTDTQYF
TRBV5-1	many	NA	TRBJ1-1	TGCGCCAGCAGCTTGGAACCGGGAACGAACACTGAAGCTTTCTTT	CASSLEPGTNTEAFF
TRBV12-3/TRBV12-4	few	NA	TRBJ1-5	TGTGCCAGCAGTCAGGACGGGAACGGGCAGCCCCAGCATTTT	CASSQDGNGQPQHF
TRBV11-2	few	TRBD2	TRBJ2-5	TGTGCCAGCAGCTCCCTAGCGGGGGAGCCGGGGGGGACCCAGTACTTC	CASSSLAGEPGGTQYF
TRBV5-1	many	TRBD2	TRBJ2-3	TGCGCCAGCAGCTGGGGCCCAGCGGGGCAAGCAGATACGCAGTATTTT	CASSWGPAGQADTQYF
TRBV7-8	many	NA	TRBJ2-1	TGTGCCAGCAGCTTAGACAGGGCCACCTACAATGAGCAGTTCTTC	CASSLDRATYNEQFF
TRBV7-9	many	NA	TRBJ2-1	TGTGCCAGCAGCCGAAGGGGGGGGCTTCTCATTATCTACAATGAGCAGTTCTTC	CASSRRGGLLIIYNEQFF